The 26 T cell receptor beta chains presented below share a single source sample, sequenced in a study of T cell responses to AZD1222 COVID-19 vaccine. Sequencing used immunoSEQ multiplex PCR; TCRdb keeps in-frame clones, though not all of them. The profile shows some 36,000 clones, around 90% of them singletons. Sample: peripheral blood, taken on day 0 of AZD1222 vaccination. These receptors all stem from an adult in good health.

The chain employs TRBV27 and TRBJ1-2; TRBD1 agrees at 8 bases. The V gene's germline CDR1 is MNHEY and CDR2 SMNVEV (reference sequence). J lost 4 bases, V lost 5 bases, and 6 bases had no gene match. CDR3 length: 14 amino acids. Here the CDR3 reads CASSHGQGAYGYTF. CDR3 DNA: TGTGCCAGCAGTCACGGACAGGGCGCCTATGGCTACACCTTC.

The rearrangement links TRBV9 to TRBJ2-3; D perhaps matches TRBD2 (5 bases). V dropped 3 bases and J dropped 6 bases, with 20 bases sitting between them. The germline CDR1 and CDR2 sequences are SGDLS and YYNGEE. The CDR3 is 16 amino acids. The CDR3: CASSALPGTLADTQYF. The CDR3 region has the DNA TGTGCCAGCAGCGCCTTGCCGGGAACCCTTGCGGATACGCAGTATTTT.

This clone was seen once. The chain employs TRBV3-1 (or the pseudogene TRBV3-2) and TRBJ1-2; D is uncertain. Germline CDR1 reads LGHDT; CDR2 reads YNNKEL (reference sequence). V lost 6 bases and J lost 1, with 9 bases in between. This CDR3 is 13 amino acids long. In DNA, the CDR3 is TGTGCCAGCAGGTCGCCGGATAACTATGGCTACACCTTC. This gives the protein CASRSPDNYGYTF.

The count of this clone is one. The chain uses TRBV24-1 and TRBJ2-1, with D possibly TRBD2 on 7 matching bases. V was trimmed by 5 bases and J by 10 bases, leaving 29 bases between them. CDR1 is KGHDR and CDR2 is SFDVKD in the germline V gene. The CDR3 has 18 amino acids. This chain's CDR3 is CATSGGGHRLEGREEQFF. CDR3 sequence (DNA): TGTGCCACCAGTGGGGGGGGGCATAGGCTGGAGGGCCGGGAGGAGCAGTTCTTC.

This clone was counted a single time. The chain combines TRBV10-3 with TRBJ1-2, with D unclear. The CDR3 sequence is 13 residues long. Germline assignment: CDR1 ENHRY and CDR2 SYGVKD. V lost 2 bases and J lost 3, with 7 bases in between. CDR3 DNA sequence: TGTGCCATCAGTGAGGGGTCCGACTATGGCTACACCTTC. Translating gives CAISEGSDYGYTF.

This chain connects TRBV18 to TRBJ2-1, with a possible D match to TRBD2 (5 bases). Germline V gene sequence: CDR1 KGHSH, CDR2 LQKENI. Deletions cut 0 bases from V and 9 bases from J, with 12 bases between. The CDR3 covers 14 residues. The CDR3 protein is CASSPPTGLGEQFF. The CDR3 bases are TGTGCCAGCTCACCACCGACGGGGTTGGGTGAGCAGTTCTTC. The complete variable domain, with remaining parts taken from reference TRBV18 and TRBJ2-1, reads NAGVMQNPRHLVRRRGQEARLRCSPMKGHSHVYWYRQLPEEGLKFMVYLQKENIIDESGMPKERFSAEFPKEGPSILRIQQVVRGDSAAYFCASSPPTGLGEQFFGPGTRLTVL.

The chain couples TRBV28 to TRBJ2-7; 11 bases fit TRBD2. The CDR3 contains 15 residues. Per the germline V gene, CDR1 is MDHEN and CDR2 is SYDVKM. J was trimmed by 4 bases and V by 7 bases; bases with no gene match: 9. The CDR3 loop reads CASNAGTSGGYEQYF. Here the CDR3 DNA reads TGTGCCAGCAATGCCGGGACTAGCGGAGGGTACGAGCAGTACTTC.

The rearrangement joins TRBV7-2 to TRBJ1-1, with a possible D match to TRBD1 (5 bases). The V end lost 4 bases, the J end lost 1 base, and 16 bases lay between the germline ends. The length of the CDR3 is 16 residues. CDR1 is SGHTA and CDR2 is FQGNSA in the germline V gene. The CDR3 bases are TGTGCCAGCAGCTACGCGGCAGGGACCTCGAACACTGAAGCTTTCTTT. It codes for CASSYAAGTSNTEAFF.

This chain uses TRBV28 with TRBJ2-1; the D gene is possibly TRBD1 (5 bases). CDR1 MDHEN and CDR2 SYDVKM come from the germline V gene. The CDR3 runs to 16 residues. V was clipped by 4 bases and J by 4 bases, with 17 bases between them. CDR3: CASSSLSDTKYNEQFF. The DNA for the CDR3 is TGTGCCAGCAGTTCTCTCTCGGACACAAAATACAATGAGCAGTTCTTC.

The chain links TRBV5-4 to TRBJ2-3; 9 bases align to TRBD2. Germline-derived CDR1 and CDR2 are SGHNT and YYREEE (reference sequence). The CDR3 has 14 amino acids. Trimming cost V 4 bases and J 3 bases; bases outside gene matches: 3. In nucleotides, the CDR3 is TGTGCCAGCAGCCCCGGACTAGCGACAGATACGCAGTATTTT. Translating gives CASSPGLATDTQYF.

The CDR3 loop is CASSSGQGTQYF. Written as DNA, the CDR3 is TGTGCCAGCAGTAGCGGCCAGGGGACCCAGTACTTC. The genes are TRBV6-5 and TRBJ2-5; D tentatively fits TRBD1 or TRBD2 (5 bases each). Deletions cut 5 bases from V and 7 bases from J, with 11 bases between. The length of the CDR3 is 12 residues. Germline V gives CDR1 MNHEY, CDR2 SVGAGI.

This chain links TRBV6-1 with TRBJ1-6; TRBD1 matches 10 bases. CDR3 length: 12 residues. The germline V gene has CDR1 MNHNS and CDR2 SASEGT. V shed 8 bases and J 8 bases; nucleotides not matched to a gene: 0. Here the CDR3 reads CASGTGDSPLHF. CDR3 sequence (DNA): TGTGCCAGCGGGACAGGGGATTCACCCCTCCACTTT.

The chain carries TRBV11-1 and TRBJ1-6; D remains ambiguous. Trimming left V 2 bases short and J 8 bases short, with 7 bases between. Germline CDR1 is SGHAT and CDR2 is FQDESV (reference sequence). This CDR3 is built from 13 residues. The CDR3 spells CASSLFGHSPLHF. CDR3 bases: TGTGCCAGCAGCTTATTTGGGCATTCACCCCTCCACTTT. The complete variable domain, with remaining parts taken from reference TRBV11-1 and TRBJ1-6, reads EAEVAQSPRYKITEKSQAVAFWCDPISGHATLYWYRQILGQGPELLVQFQDESVVDDSQLPKDRFSAERLKGVDSTLKIQPAELGDSAMYLCASSLFGHSPLHFGNGTRLTVT.

This clone was picked up a small number of times. This chain links TRBV5-6 with TRBJ2-2; 7 bases align to TRBD1. Germline assignment: CDR1 SGHDT and CDR2 YYEEEE. The CDR3 is 17 residues long. J was trimmed by 3 bases and V by 3 bases; bases with no gene match: 11. The CDR3 loop reads CASSSLKGQGDTGELFF. DNA of the CDR3: TGTGCCAGCAGCTCCCTGAAGGGGCAGGGGGACACCGGGGAGCTGTTTTTT.

The chain links TRBV5-1 to TRBJ2-7, with 10 positions matching TRBD2. V lost 4 bases to trimming and J lost 2 bases; unmatched junction nucleotides: 6. This CDR3 comprises 15 residues. The germline V gene encodes CDR1 SGHRS and CDR2 YFSETQ. The CDR3: CASSRLAGGPYEQYF. CDR3 nucleotide sequence: TGCGCCAGCAGCCGATTAGCGGGGGGCCCCTACGAGCAGTACTTC. Full variable domain (outside the CDR3, taken from reference TRBV5-1 and TRBJ2-7): KAGVTQTPRYLIKTRGQQVTLSCSPISGHRSVSWYQQTPGQGLQFLFEYFSETQRNKGNFPGRFSGRQFSNSRSEMNVSTLELGDSALYLCASSRLAGGPYEQYFGPGTRLTVT.

V and J are TRBV12-3 or TRBV12-4 and TRBJ1-5; TRBD1 agrees at 7 bases. V trimming: 5 bases; J trimming: 10 bases; junction bases outside the gene matches: 8. The CDR3 spans 13 residues. The CDR3: CASSPDRVEPQHF. The CDR3 DNA sequence: TGTGCCAGCAGTCCAGACAGGGTTGAACCCCAGCATTTT.

The genes are TRBV9 and TRBJ2-5; 12 positions match TRBD2. CDR3 length: 17 residues. The V gene end was trimmed by 2 bases and the J gene end by 1 base; junction bases not matched to a gene: 6. Germline V gene lookup returns CDR1 SGDLS and CDR2 YYNGEE. The DNA of the CDR3 is TGTGCCAGCAGCGTGGGTAGACTAGCGGGAGCCCAAGAGACCCAGTACTTC. It codes for CASSVGRLAGAQETQYF.

J is TRBJ2-5 and V is TRBV3-1 (or the pseudogene TRBV3-2), with TRBD1 as a possible D gene (6 bases). The CDR3 is made up of 14 amino acids. Per the germline V gene, CDR1 is LGHDT and CDR2 is YNNKEL (reference sequence). The V end lost 4 bases, the J end lost 0 bases, and 9 bases lay between the germline ends. The CDR3 sequence is CASSPWTDQETQYF. The CDR3 DNA reads as TGTGCCAGCAGCCCCTGGACAGACCAAGAGACCCAGTACTTC.

V gene TRBV27 combines with J gene TRBJ1-1; D ambiguous. CDR3 length: 15 residues. Germline CDR1 reads MNHEY; CDR2 reads SMNVEV (reference sequence). Trimming removed 3 bases from V and 5 bases from J, with 16 bases in between. CDR3 sequence: CASSLSRPPGTEAFF. The CDR3 coding sequence is TGTGCCAGCAGTTTGTCGCGTCCCCCCGGGACTGAAGCTTTCTTT.

The chain carries TRBV19 and TRBJ2-3; TRBD1 might be the D (6 bases). V gave up 7 bases and J gave up 3 bases, with 17 bases separating them. Germline V CDR1 and CDR2: LNHDA, SQIVND (reference sequence). CDR3 length equals 15 residues. For the CDR3, the DNA is TGTGCCAGTACCCCCTTGGCAGGGGTGACAGATACGCAGTATTTT. This sequence encodes CASTPLAGVTDTQYF.

V and J are TRBV2 and TRBJ2-7, with a tentative D call TRBD1 (5 bases). V lost 6 bases, J lost 1 base, and 13 bases lay in between. The CDR3 has 14 amino acids. CDR1 is SNHLY, CDR2 FYNNEI, per germline. The CDR3 DNA sequence: TGTGCCAGCAGGCCAGGGATTTTTTCCTACGAGCAGTACTTC. Amino acid sequence: CASRPGIFSYEQYF.

This clone was detected once. The chain's CDR3 is CASSSQGQETQYF. CDR3 DNA: TGTGCCAGCAGTTCACAGGGGCAGGAGACCCAGTACTTC. The V and J genes are TRBV11-2 and TRBJ2-5; 7 bases are shared with TRBD1. Per the germline V gene, CDR1 is SGHAT and CDR2 is FQNNGV. The CDR3 sequence is 13 residues long. The trim removed 6 bases at V and 5 bases at J, leaving 6 bases unmatched.

This clone was picked up one time. The rearrangement links TRBV28 to TRBJ2-1; TRBD2 agrees at 11 bases. V lost 7 bases and J lost 6; bases outside the gene matches: 8. Per germline, CDR1 MDHEN and CDR2 SYDVKM. The CDR3 sequence is 15 residues long. The CDR3 DNA sequence: TGTGCCAGCATAATGCTAGCGGGAGGAGGCAATGAGCAGTTCTTC. This translates into CASIMLAGGGNEQFF.

The rearrangement uses TRBV6-6 and TRBJ1-5, with 7 bases matching TRBD1. Germline CDR1 is MNHNY and CDR2 is SVGAGI (reference sequence). Trimming at V came to 6 bases and at J to 5 bases, leaving 4 bases not matched to a gene. There are 13 residues in the CDR3. The CDR3 reads CASSQGVDQPQHF. DNA for the CDR3: TGTGCCAGCAGCCAGGGGGTGGATCAGCCCCAGCATTTT.

The chain couples TRBV4-3 to TRBJ1-5, with a weak D call TRBD1 (5 bases). V was shortened by 3 bases and J by 7 bases, with 16 bases between the two germline ends. Per the germline V gene, CDR1 is LGHNA and CDR2 is YSLEER. CDR3 length: 15 residues. DNA of the CDR3: TGCGCCAGCAGCCAGACAGTCCCGCCACTACAGCCCCAGCATTTT. It codes for CASSQTVPPLQPQHF.

The chain carries TRBV7-6 and TRBJ1-1; possibly TRBD1 for D (5 bases). This CDR3 comprises 14 residues. Germline CDR1 is SGHVS and CDR2 is FNYEAQ. Trimming cost V 3 bases and J 1 base, with 9 bases left between them. CDR3 in amino acids: CASSLDTGNTEAFF. CDR3 nucleotide sequence: TGTGCCAGCAGCTTGGATACAGGGAACACTGAAGCTTTCTTT.